The entry below describes one T cell receptor beta chain. The CDR3 extends over 20 amino acids. J lost 3 bases, V lost 5 bases, and 22 bases had no gene match. Germline V CDR1 and CDR2: SGHTA, FQGTGA. TCRbeta library preparation incorporated unique molecular identifiers. One entry per CDR3 protein results from TCRdb running MiXCR on the PCR reads. Of roughly 590,000 distinct CDR3 sequences in the sample, roughly 17% were seen once. This sample is part of a study of T-cell reconstitution after alpha-beta-depleted transplantation in children. The TCR was taken from a human donor who donated a stem cell graft to a child with acute myeloid leukemia. The rearrangement uses TRBV7-3 and TRBJ2-3; TRBD1 agrees at 8 bases. Sequencing used PBMCs from the stem cell graft donor, obtained from the stem cell graft. The CDR3 DNA sequence: TGTGCCAGCAGCAAGGTTGACTTTGGGACAGGTGGTTTCGGGACAGATACGCAGTATTTT. It codes for CASSKVDFGTGGFGTDTQYF.